A single T cell receptor beta chain is shown here with its context. This entry is derived from a study of T cells in Graves' hyperthyroidism and ophthalmopathy. Germline values: CDR1 DFQATT, CDR2 SNEGSKA (reference sequence). The CDR3 runs to 14 residues. Trimming pared 3 bases from V and 0 bases from J, leaving 11 bases between. Amplification of TCR beta CDR3 regions used RNA as the template. During a first-round RT-PCR of the TCR CDR3, the HTBI primer set was used. MiXCR, run by TCRdb on the multiplex PCR reads, gives a single entry per CDR3 protein. The sample includes about 360,000 distinct CDR3 sequences, 19% of them seen just once.

Material for sequencing was blood. The sequence was collected from a woman aged 18-35 years with Graves' hyperthyroidism. V gene TRBV20-1 combines with J gene TRBJ2-5; possibly TRBD2 for D (5 bases). Here the CDR3 reads CSARSGGYQETQYF. CDR3 DNA sequence: TGCAGTGCTAGGAGCGGTGGGTACCAAGAGACCCAGTACTTC.